Listed below are T cell receptor beta chains from one sample, sequenced in a study of blood T cell repertoires in COVID-19. Only in-frame clones appear in the TCRdb table, and some are missing; sequencing was by immunoSEQ multiplex PCR. The sample includes hundreds of thousands of clones, under 85% of them seen just once. The sequenced material came from peripheral blood. The receptors were gathered from a woman in her twenties or thirties with COVID-19, enrolled during active disease. CDR3s include the opening cysteine and the closing phenylalanine or tryptophan. D genes are given only for firm matches.

j_call	v_call	d_call	cdr3_aa	cdr3_nt
TRBJ2-3	TRBV20-1	NA	CSASRDTQYF	TGCAGTGCCTCCAGGGATACGCAGTATTTT
TRBJ2-7	TRBV15	NA	CATSISVGAREQYF	TGTGCCACCAGCATCTCCGTGGGGGCGCGCGAGCAGTACTTC
TRBJ2-1	TRBV10-1	TRBD2	CASPSGRRYNEQFF	TGCGCCAGCCCAAGCGGGAGGAGGTACAATGAGCAGTTCTTC
TRBJ1-3	TRBV5-4	NA	CASSLDRLSGNTIYF	TGTGCCAGCAGCTTGGACAGGCTCTCTGGAAACACCATATATTTT
TRBJ2-3	TRBV9	NA	CASSVAGTDTQYF	TGTGCCAGCAGCGTAGCTGGCACAGATACGCAGTATTTT
TRBJ1-3	TRBV3-1/TRBV3-2	NA	CASSQAGAGNTIYF	TGTGCCAGCAGCCAAGCAGGGGCTGGAAACACCATATATTTT
TRBJ2-5	TRBV7-3	TRBD1	CASSLTGTGETQYF	TGTGCCAGCAGCTTAACGGGGACAGGGGAGACCCAGTACTTC
TRBJ2-3	TRBV7-3	TRBD2	CASSLSASGRTDTQYF	TGTGCCAGCAGCTTAAGTGCTAGCGGGAGAACAGATACGCAGTATTTT
TRBJ2-7	TRBV5-1	TRBD1	CASSLGGTDNYEQYF	TGCGCCAGCAGCTTGGGTGGGACAGATAACTACGAGCAGTACTTC
TRBJ2-5	TRBV18	NA	CASSPQGLVQETQYF	TGTGCCAGCTCACCCCAGGGTTTAGTCCAAGAGACCCAGTACTTC